The 19 T cell receptor beta chains given below trace back to one sample, sequenced in a study of T-cell memory formation after mild COVID-19. TCRdb ran MiXCR on the 5' RACE reads and lists one entry per CDR3 protein. The sample yields 550,000 to 700,000 distinct CDR3 sequences, under 20% seen once. Sequencing input: PBMCs or a T cell subset sorted from them (not recorded which). These receptors originate from an adult woman who had mild COVID-19 (a few samples of this study predate the infection). Cell type and time point are not known.

The table lists this clonotype with a few counts. The J gene is TRBJ2-7, the V gene TRBV5-1; 8 bases align to TRBD2. Trimming cost V 4 bases and J 4 bases; bases outside gene matches: 10. Per the germline V gene, CDR1 is SGHRS and CDR2 is YFSETQ. This CDR3 is 15 amino acids long. CDR3 sequence reads: CASSTIPGGAYEQYF. For the CDR3, the DNA is TGCGCCAGCAGCACGATTCCCGGGGGGGCTTACGAGCAGTACTTC.

The rearrangement links TRBV27 to TRBJ2-7, with D unclear. V shed 8 bases and J shed 1 base, with 12 bases lying between them. In germline, CDR1 is MNHEY, CDR2 SMNVEV (reference sequence). The CDR3 consists of 13 residues. CDR3 region: CASAGNPSYEQYF. The CDR3 DNA is TGTGCCAGCGCAGGTAATCCGTCCTACGAGCAGTACTTC.

The J gene is TRBJ2-1, the V gene TRBV14; 9 bases line up with TRBD2. V trimming: 3 bases; J trimming: 6 bases; junction bases outside the gene matches: 6. CDR3 size: 15 residues. Per germline, CDR1 SGHDN and CDR2 FVKESK. CDR3 loop: CASSHLAGTGNEQFF. For the CDR3, the DNA is TGTGCCAGCAGCCATCTAGCGGGAACGGGCAATGAGCAGTTCTTC.

This clonotype was counted a few times. This chain joins TRBV29-1 and TRBJ2-1, with TRBD2 identical over 12 bases. From germline, CDR1 is SQVTM and CDR2 ANQGSEA. V lost 6 bases, J lost 6 bases, and 18 bases stayed unmatched. This CDR3 has 18 amino acids. The CDR3 loop reads CSVTTLAGGVVGGNEQFF. In DNA form, the CDR3 reads TGCAGCGTAACAACACTAGCGGGGGGCGTCGTGGGTGGCAATGAGCAGTTCTTC.

This clonotype was observed a few times. This chain links TRBV20-1 with TRBJ2-7; D tentatively reads TRBD1 or TRBD2 (5 bases each). CDR3 length: 14 amino acids. The V and J ends lost 6 bases and 3 bases respectively, with 18 bases between them. Germline assignment: CDR1 DFQATT and CDR2 SNEGSKA (reference sequence). The CDR3 reads CSAHPGAGSYEQYF. The CDR3 nucleotides are TGCAGTGCGCATCCCGGGGCAGGGAGCTACGAGCAGTACTTC.

This clonotype was counted between two and nine times. The V and J genes are TRBV7-9 and TRBJ2-5, with 8 bases lining up with TRBD1. Trimming cost V 0 bases and J 6 bases; bases outside gene matches: 15. The CDR3 covers 18 residues. Germline V lookup: CDR1 SEHNR, CDR2 FQNEAQ (reference sequence). The CDR3 nucleotides read TGTGCCAGCAGCTTAGCCTCAACGGGACAGGCCTGGGGGAAGACCCAGTACTTC. This codes for CASSLASTGQAWGKTQYF.

This clonotype has a single count. This chain connects TRBV4-3 to TRBJ1-5; no reliable D call. The CDR3 length is 13 residues. Germline loops: CDR1 LGHNA, CDR2 YSLEER. The V and J ends lost 1 base and 9 bases respectively, with 10 bases between them. As DNA, the CDR3 is TGCGCCAGCAGCCAAGCCCGGGGATCGCCCCAGCATTTT. The encoded protein is CASSQARGSPQHF.

This clonotype turned up a few times. The chain joins TRBV10-3 to TRBJ1-1; the D gene is possibly TRBD1 (5 bases). Germline loops: CDR1 ENHRY, CDR2 SYGVKD. V was shortened by 0 bases and J by 4 bases, with 9 bases between the two germline ends. The CDR3 totals 14 residues. CDR3 in DNA: TGTGCCATCAGTGAGTCGGGGGAGGGCACTGAAGCTTTCTTT. Amino acids: CAISESGEGTEAFF.

The chain combines TRBV9 with TRBJ1-4; no definite D call. CDR1 SGDLS and CDR2 YYNGEE come from the germline V gene. The CDR3 length is 15 residues. V shed 0 bases and J shed 7 bases, with 13 bases lying between them. The CDR3 DNA reads TGTGCCAGCAGCGTAGCGTCAGGTGTTGGTGAAAAACTGTTTTTT. Encoded protein: CASSVASGVGEKLFF.

This chain uses TRBV5-1 with TRBJ2-6; D possibly matches TRBD1 or TRBD2 (5 bases each). Trimming removed 0 bases at V and 1 base at J, with 17 bases between. CDR3 length: 19 residues. From germline, CDR1 is SGHRS and CDR2 YFSETQ. DNA of the CDR3: TGCGCCAGCAGCTTGGGTTCGGGACGAGGGGCTTCTGGGGCCAACGTCCTGACTTTC. Residues: CASSLGSGRGASGANVLTF.

As DNA, the CDR3 is TGCAGTGCTAGACTAAGCGCCTACGAGCAGTACTTC. Protein product: CSARLSAYEQYF. The rearrangement uses TRBV20-1 and TRBJ2-7; D gene uncertain. This CDR3 is 12 amino acids long. V lost 2 bases and J 2 bases, leaving 7 bases between the germline ends. Germline V CDR1 and CDR2: DFQATT, SNEGSKA (reference sequence).

The sample holds a few counts of this clonotype. This chain joins TRBV24-1 and TRBJ2-5; 14 bases are shared with TRBD2. Germline CDR1 is KGHDR and CDR2 is SFDVKD. This CDR3 spans 17 amino acids. The V segment lost 4 bases and the J segment 1 base; nucleotides outside the gene matches: 4. The CDR3, as DNA: TGTGCCACCAGTGAAGCGACTAGCGGGGGGGCCCAAGAGACCCAGTACTTC. Its translation is CATSEATSGGAQETQYF.

The chain uses TRBV11-2 and TRBJ2-7; no clear D gene. Trimming cost V 5 bases and J 2 bases, with 16 bases left between them. CDR3 length: 15 residues. CDR1 SGHAT and CDR2 FQNNGV come from the germline V gene. The CDR3, as DNA: TGTGCCAGCAGCGCCTCCAAAAATCTGGCCTACGAGCAGTACTTC. Translation gives CASSASKNLAYEQYF.

The sample holds a few counts of this clonotype. The chain links TRBV29-1 to TRBJ2-7; a possible D gene is TRBD2 (6 bases). V shed 2 bases and J shed 1 base, with 12 bases lying between them. The CDR3 runs 14 residues. CDR1 is SQVTM, CDR2 ANQGSEA, per germline. The CDR3 sequence is CSVESSEGSYEQYF. CDR3 DNA: TGCAGCGTTGAATCCTCGGAGGGATCCTACGAGCAGTACTTC.

V usage is TRBV7-9 and J usage is TRBJ1-2; D gene uncertain. The length of the CDR3 is 13 residues. Germline values: CDR1 SEHNR, CDR2 FQNEAQ (reference sequence). V lost 1 base, J lost 2 bases, and 5 bases lay in between. The CDR3 DNA follows: TGTGCCAGCAGCTTAGTTGTCAACTATGGCTACACCTTC. Its translation: CASSLVVNYGYTF. Using reference TRBV7-9 and TRBJ1-2 for the parts outside the CDR3, the full variable domain is DTGVSQNPRHKITKRGQNVTFRCDPISEHNRLYWYRQTLGQGPEFLTYFQNEAQLEKSRLLSDRFSAERPKGSFSTLEIQRTEQGDSAMYLCASSLVVNYGYTFGSGTRLTVV.

This clonotype showed up many times. V usage is TRBV2 and J usage is TRBJ2-2; no clear D. This CDR3 region has 12 residues. CDR1 is SNHLY, CDR2 FYNNEI, per germline. Trimming pared 6 bases from V and 2 bases from J, leaving 4 bases between. The DNA of the CDR3 is TGTGCCAGCAGCCGAAACACCGGGGAGCTGTTTTTT. This encodes CASSRNTGELFF.

The V and J genes are TRBV18 and TRBJ1-1; 9 bases agree with TRBD1. V dropped 3 bases and J dropped 2; count of bases not matched to a gene: 7. CDR1 and CDR2 (germline): KGHSH, LQKENI. This CDR3 contains 16 residues. The chain's CDR3 is CASSPRPQGANTEAFF. In DNA form, the CDR3 reads TGTGCCAGCTCACCGAGGCCACAGGGGGCAAACACTGAAGCTTTCTTT.

This clonotype was seen repeatedly, ten times or more. The chain has TRBV20-1 and TRBJ1-1; D call uncertain. The CDR3 is 13 residues long. Germline V gene lookup returns CDR1 DFQATT and CDR2 SNEGSKA (reference sequence). V lost 6 bases to trimming and J lost 1 base, with 12 bases between them. CDR3 amino acids: CSAGGQPNTEAFF. CDR3 bases: TGCAGTGCCGGAGGGCAGCCGAACACTGAAGCTTTCTTT.

In its sample, this clonotype was seen a few times. The V gene is TRBV6-2 or TRBV6-3, the J gene TRBJ2-1; 7 bases fit TRBD2. The junction had 1 base not matched to a gene; V was cut back by 3 bases and J by 5 bases. This CDR3 contains 13 residues. Looked up from germline, CDR1 is MNHEY and CDR2 is SVGEGT. The CDR3 loop reads CASSYGTNNEQFF. CDR3 nucleotide sequence: TGTGCCAGCAGTTATGGGACTAACAATGAGCAGTTCTTC.